The sequence of this T cell receptor beta chain was determined in a study of CD8+CD57+ T cells in acquired aplastic anemia. Study as a whole: Quantities of DNA derived from sorted CD4+ and CD8+ cells averaged about 3.2 ug. The study's findings and limits: Researchers report that twenty-nine CD8+ CDR3 sequences appeared in both patients and controls.

V lost 0 bases and J lost 0, with 12 bases in between. The germline V gene has CDR1 DFQATT and CDR2 SNEGSKA (reference sequence). The CDR3 consists of 17 residues. This clonotype showed up just a few times. The antigen remains undetermined. The authors sequenced patients whose flow cytometry had shown CD8+CD57+ cell expansion. A severe acquired aplastic anemia diagnosis applied to all patients. Profiling that covered TCR beta VDJ and CDR3 relied on genomic DNA as its template. TCRdb re-analysed the reads in MiXCR, keeping a single row per CDR3 protein. The sample shows 100,000 to 150,000 distinct CDR3 sequences, approximately 40% of them seen only once.

Sequencing input: sorted CD4+, CD8+, or CD8+CD57+ T cells (not recorded which) from PBMCs. The source is a human donor with aplastic anemia. The V and J genes are TRBV20-1 and TRBJ2-6, with a weak D call TRBD1 (6 bases). The CDR3 DNA reads TGCAGTGCTAGAGAAGAGGACAGAAGCTCTGGGGCCAACGTCCTGACTTTC. It codes for CSAREEDRSSGANVLTF.